This TCR beta chain stems from a study of CD8 T cells in ankylosing spondylitis (dated by TCRdb to about 2017). As for the study more broadly: The study profiled T cell receptor beta repertoires in healthy donors and ankylosing spondylitis patients to find disease-linked TCR variants. The full study cohort was made up of 25 ankylosing spondylitis patients and about a hundred healthy donors. Samples of peripheral blood were taken, and for ankylosing spondylitis patients, synovial fluid was collected as well. The paper's findings and limits, for the study overall: The disease-linked clones were reported as significantly enriched in matched synovial fluid samples from ankylosing spondylitis patients. Some of the motif variants had been reported before in the synovial fluid and blood of reactive arthritis patients, a finding that suggests common disease-initiation mechanisms. A TCR beta motif of several highly homologous amino acid variants appeared characteristic of blood from ankylosing spondylitis patients. A CD8+ phenotype was shown by the disease-linked clones, which were found at relatively low frequencies in peripheral blood.

This sample was sequenced with an Illumina HiSeq 2500. Quantitative 5'-RACE with molecular barcodes was the method used to prepare the TCR beta libraries. In the authors' own workflow: To identify disease-linked TCR variants, a new computational method was used, one built on a probabilistic model of VDJ rearrangement. The raw public reads went through TCRdb reprocessing: fastp at Q25, MiXCR clone calling, in-frame beta chains kept. Each CDR3 protein gets just one entry, which takes the most common genes and DNA from the rows behind it. The V and J calls were not made by the authors but by TCRdb's processing. This sample comprises some 140,000 distinct CDR3 sequences, roughly 6.6% of them detected only once. The ten largest clones capture roughly 12% of the sample. For this clonotype: The clone's antigen remains unknown. Per-base quality was not reported, and no clone a single base away is much larger than it.

The germline V gene specifies SGHVS as CDR1 and FQNEAQ as CDR2. The trim is 4 bases for V and 3 bases for J, with a gap of 16 bases between the germline ends. Counted from cysteine to phenylalanine, this CDR3 has 16 amino acids. The only DNA kept is the CDR3, 48 bases in frame from the first base. This chain is built from TRBV7-8 and TRBJ2-1; the D gene identity is not certain. The receptor was derived from a female donor with ankylosing spondylitis or in good health (not recorded which). Sequencing used blood, either unsorted or a sorted T cell fraction (not recorded which). The CDR3 sequence is CASSYYLGLYYNEQFF. The nucleotide sequence reads as follows: TGTGCCAGCAGCTACTATCTGGGTCTCTACTACAATGAGCAGTTCTTC.